This T cell receptor (beta chain) was found in a study of cytomegalovirus exposure and HLA in healthy donors. Study conclusions and caveats: Sequencing depth across donors, presence/absence analyses assumed, was roughly uniform. HLA-A and HLA-B allele assignments for most subjects were reportedly predicted accurately using TCR beta sequences.

With 60 Vbeta and 13 Jbeta primers, the PCR was carried out. Sequenced by immunoSEQ multiplex PCR; TCRdb stores in-frame clones only, minus some. The sample records about 170,000 clones, approximately 72% being singletons. The records do not include a CMV serostatus for this donor. The sample holds a few counts of this clone. Its antigen is currently unknown. Germline-derived CDR1 and CDR2 are WNHNN and SYGVQD (reference sequence). This CDR3 is built from 13 residues. V was shortened by 8 bases and J by 0 bases, with 10 bases between the two germline ends. The receptor comes from a human donor in good health. The sequenced sample consisted of PBMCs. The J gene is TRBJ1-1, the V gene TRBV10-1, with D unclear. The CDR3 bases are TGCGCCAGCGGCGGGCTGCTGAACACTGAAGCTTTCTTT. Encoded protein: CASGGLLNTEAFF.